This is a list of T cell receptor beta chains from one sample in a study of blood T cells in healthy people across ages. From the 5' RACE reads, TCRdb called clonotypes with MiXCR, one entry per CDR3 protein. The data contain 1,800,000 or so distinct CDR3 sequences, roughly two fifths of them singletons. Sequencing input: blood. The origin of the receptors is a human donor in good health. Both conserved end residues are part of each CDR3. A D gene is named only where the DNA matches it firmly. Size values are once, few and many counts, or a class for expanded clones, and some rows have none.

v_call	j_call	clone_size	d_call	cdr3_aa	cdr3_nt
TRBV5-5	TRBJ1-2	-	TRBD1	CASSPGQGAIGYTF	TGTGCCAGCAGCCCCGGACAGGGGGCGATCGGCTACACCTTC
TRBV29-1	TRBJ2-3	few	-	CSVERGSGGMLGDTQYF	TGCAGCGTTGAACGGGGGAGTGGGGGAATGTTGGGAGATACGCAGTATTTT
TRBV6-5	TRBJ1-3	few	-	CASSPNSYSGNTIYF	TGTGCCAGCAGCCCTAACTCCTACTCTGGAAACACCATATATTTT
TRBV5-1	TRBJ2-3	-	-	CASSSGAIRTDTQYF	TGCGCCAGCAGCTCGGGAGCGATACGCACAGATACGCAGTATTTT
TRBV7-2	TRBJ1-5	few	-	CASSLALGTQHF	TGTGCCAGCAGCTTAGCGTTGGGAACCCAGCATTTT
TRBV2	TRBJ2-5	few	-	CASSEEGQYQETQYF	TGTGCCAGCAGTGAGGAAGGCCAGTACCAAGAGACCCAGTACTTC
TRBV29-1	TRBJ2-3	few	-	CSVGRAEWAQYF	TGCAGCGTTGGAAGGGCGGAGTGGGCGCAGTATTTT
TRBV29-1	TRBJ2-7	few	-	CSAELSSYEQYF	TGCAGCGCCGAGTTGAGTTCCTACGAGCAGTACTTC
TRBV2	TRBJ1-6	-	TRBD1	CASSETADRATNSPLHF	TGTGCCAGCAGTGAAACCGCGGACAGGGCCACTAATTCACCCCTCCACTTT
TRBV6-5	TRBJ2-3	-	TRBD2	CASSYSRLAGDTDTQYF	TGTGCCAGCAGTTACTCCCGACTAGCGGGGGACACAGATACGCAGTATTTT
TRBV18	TRBJ2-6	-	TRBD1	CASSPLNGQGEVGGANVLTF	TGTGCCAGCTCACCCCTAAACGGACAGGGTGAAGTTGGTGGGGCCAACGTCCTGACTTTC
TRBV20-1	TRBJ2-7	-	-	CSASPTYYEQYF	TGCAGTGCTAGCCCCACCTACTACGAGCAGTACTTC
TRBV30	TRBJ1-2	many	-	CAWSVRQNYGYTF	TGTGCCTGGAGTGTACGTCAGAACTATGGCTACACCTTC
TRBV20-1	TRBJ2-5	-	TRBD1	CSARYPGQAQETQYF	TGCAGTGCTAGATATCCGGGACAGGCCCAAGAGACCCAGTACTTC
TRBV3-1	TRBJ2-7	-	TRBD1	CASSQAEQGYEQYF	TGTGCCAGCAGCCAAGCCGAACAGGGGTACGAGCAGTACTTC
TRBV12-5	TRBJ1-1	-	-	CASGLVLETLKGNTEAFF	TGTGCTAGTGGTTTGGTATTAGAAACCCTAAAGGGAAACACTGAAGCTTTCTTT
TRBV29-1	TRBJ1-1	-	-	CSVDRLSMNTEAFF	TGCAGCGTTGACAGGCTTAGTATGAACACTGAAGCTTTCTTT
TRBV5-1	TRBJ2-7	many	-	CASSPRDPYEQYF	TGCGCCAGCAGCCCCCGGGACCCCTACGAGCAGTACTTC
TRBV29-1	TRBJ2-7	-	-	CSVGAGRTYEQYF	TGCAGCGTTGGGGCAGGGAGAACCTACGAGCAGTACTTC
TRBV6-1	TRBJ1-5	-	-	CASREGIGLQPQHF	TGTGCCAGCAGGGAAGGGATCGGACTCCAGCCCCAGCATTTT
TRBV30	TRBJ2-1	few	-	CAWGRGDQQFF	TGTGCCTGGGGAAGGGGGGACCAGCAGTTCTTC
TRBV28	TRBJ2-1	-	TRBD1	CASRPPGTGGKYEQFF	TGTGCCAGCAGACCTCCGGGGACAGGGGGCAAGTATGAGCAGTTCTTC
TRBV24-1	TRBJ2-3	-	TRBD2	CATSETSGFTDTQYF	TGTGCCACCAGTGAGACTAGCGGATTCACAGATACGCAGTATTTT
TRBV6-5	TRBJ2-1	-	-	CAGSRSGGYNEQFF	TGTGCCGGCAGTCGATCCGGGGGCTACAATGAGCAGTTCTTC
TRBV4-2	TRBJ2-1	-	TRBD1	CASSQEKGTGDSKQFF	TGTGCCAGCAGCCAAGAAAAGGGGACAGGTGACTCGAAACAGTTCTTC
TRBV11-2	TRBJ2-5	few	TRBD2	CASSSGTSGGWEETQYF	TGTGCCAGCAGCTCCGGGACTAGCGGGGGATGGGAAGAGACCCAGTACTTC
TRBV20-1	TRBJ2-1	-	TRBD2	CSASDGGVPSSYNEQFF	TGCAGTGCTAGTGACGGGGGGGTACCCAGCTCCTACAATGAGCAGTTCTTC
TRBV7-2	TRBJ2-1	-	TRBD2	CASTSVAGVREQFF	TGTGCCAGCACCTCCGTAGCGGGAGTACGTGAGCAGTTCTTC
TRBV6-2/TRBV6-3	TRBJ1-1	-	-	CASSYSMADMNTKAFF	TGTGCCAGCAGTTACTCGATGGCCGACATGAACACTAAAGCTTTCTTT
TRBV7-6	TRBJ2-7	-	-	CANSLFSYEQYF	TGTGCCAACAGCTTATTCTCTTACGAGCAGTACTTC
TRBV4-2	TRBJ2-7	-	-	CASSQEGNRAYEQYF	TGTGCCAGCAGCCAAGAAGGCAACAGAGCCTACGAGCAGTACTTC
TRBV2	TRBJ2-3	-	TRBD1	CASRGPGTDSTDTQYF	TGTGCCAGCCGTGGGCCCGGGACAGACTCCACAGATACGCAGTATTTT
TRBV2	TRBJ2-5	once	-	CASSARTSSYNEQYF	TGTGCCAGCAGTGCCCGGACTTCTTCCTACAATGAGCAGTACTTC
TRBV2	TRBJ1-2	few	-	CASENAGTGVNGYTF	TGTGCCAGCGAGAATGCCGGGACGGGGGTCAATGGCTACACCTTC
TRBV5-1	TRBJ1-4	few	-	CASSLGPGEIGEKLFF	TGCGCCAGCAGCTTGGGTCCGGGGGAGATAGGAGAAAAACTGTTTTTT
TRBV5-1	TRBJ2-1	few	-	CASSLDLWTVTPTSYNEQFF	TGCGCCAGCAGCTTGGATCTGTGGACCGTAACTCCAACCTCCTACAATGAGCAGTTCTTC
TRBV7-8	TRBJ1-5	few	-	CASSPRITGITQPQHF	TGTGCCAGCAGCCCTCGGATCACAGGGATTACTCAGCCCCAGCATTTT
TRBV20-1	TRBJ1-1	-	-	CSAFVEYTEAFF	TGCAGTGCTTTCGTTGAGTACACTGAAGCTTTCTTT
TRBV28	TRBJ2-7	-	-	CASRGTEWPYEQYF	TGTGCCAGCAGGGGGACTGAGTGGCCCTACGAGCAGTACTTC